Presented here are 31 T cell receptor beta chains from one specimen sequenced in a study of blood T cell repertoires in COVID-19. Repertoires were generated with immunoSEQ multiplex PCR, while TCRdb's copy carries only in-frame clones and drops some. Seen here are about 180,000 clones, roughly 85% observed once, and the top ten hold roughly 28%. Sequenced material: peripheral blood. These TCRs come from a woman between 70 and 85 years old with acute or convalescent COVID-19.

CDR3 bases: TGTGCCAGCAGCGTAGAGGTGAACAGCGGGATCCCAGATACGCAGTATTTT. Amino acids: CASSVEVNSGIPDTQYF. This chain links TRBV9 with TRBJ2-3, with 7 bases matching TRBD2. There are 17 residues in the CDR3. Trimming took 0 bases from V and 4 from J; bases not matched to a gene: 11. CDR1 is SGDLS, CDR2 YYNGEE, per germline.

The rearrangement joins TRBV10-2 to TRBJ1-5; D is possibly TRBD1 (5 bases). Trimming took 6 bases from V and 5 from J, leaving 17 bases between them. CDR3 size: 15 residues. Germline V CDR1 and CDR2: WSHSY, SAAADI. The CDR3 DNA reads as TGCGCCAGCAGCAAACGAGGGGACTCCGATCAGCCCCAGCATTTT. This encodes CASSKRGDSDQPQHF.

This clone occurred once. The rearrangement joins TRBV6-6 to TRBJ1-1, with a possible D match to TRBD1 (6 bases). V lost 6 bases and J 0 bases, leaving 14 bases between the germline ends. The CDR3 totals 15 residues. Germline CDR1 reads MNHNY; CDR2 reads SVGAGI (reference sequence). CDR3 sequence: CASSQGRGMNTEAFF. The CDR3 nucleotides read TGTGCCAGCAGCCAGGGAAGGGGGATGAACACTGAAGCTTTCTTT.

The chain carries TRBV5-4 and TRBJ2-1; TRBD2 might be the D (6 bases). Germline loops: CDR1 SGHNT, CDR2 YYREEE (reference sequence). V was trimmed by 0 bases and J by 4 bases, leaving 11 bases between them. CDR3 length equals 15 residues. Here the CDR3 reads CASSLVSGPYNEQFF. The CDR3 DNA sequence: TGTGCCAGCAGCTTGGTTAGCGGCCCGTACAATGAGCAGTTCTTC.

This clone was recorded a few times. The rearrangement uses TRBV9 and TRBJ1-4, with unresolved D. Germline-derived CDR1 and CDR2 are SGDLS and YYNGEE. The CDR3 contains 16 residues. V gave up 4 bases and J gave up 4 bases, with 17 bases separating them. In nucleotides, the CDR3 is TGTGCCAGCAGCCCCCCCTGGGAGGTATGTAATGAAAAACTGTTTTTT. This gives the protein CASSPPWEVCNEKLFF.

The chain carries TRBV6-5 and TRBJ2-7, with 10 bases lining up with TRBD2. Germline V lookup: CDR1 MNHEY, CDR2 SVGAGI. The CDR3 is 14 residues long. V shed 5 bases and J 7 bases; nucleotides not matched to a gene: 8. DNA of the CDR3: TGTGCCAGCAGTCCGTCAGCGGGAGGGCGTGAGCAGTACTTC. Translated, it gives CASSPSAGGREQYF.

V and J are TRBV7-9 and TRBJ1-2; the match to TRBD1 covers 7 bases. The CDR3 runs 15 residues. J gave up 8 bases and V 5 bases, and 14 bases lay outside the gene matches. Germline CDR1 SEHNR, CDR2 FQNEAQ (reference sequence). The CDR3: CASSNPGTAVKGYTF. The CDR3 DNA reads as TGTGCCAGCAGCAACCCCGGGACAGCGGTTAAGGGCTACACCTTC.

This clone was observed a handful of times. The gene calls are TRBV19 and TRBJ2-1, with 9 bases fitting TRBD2. The V and J ends lost 1 base and 0 bases, in that order; junction bases with no gene match: 7. The CDR3 totals 18 residues. Germline V gives CDR1 LNHDA, CDR2 SQIVND (reference sequence). The CDR3 sequence: CASSIGSGSLLSYNEQFF. The CDR3 nucleotides are TGTGCCAGTAGTATAGGTAGCGGGAGCCTCCTCTCCTACAATGAGCAGTTCTTC.

This chain uses TRBV30 with TRBJ2-6, with D possibly being TRBD1 (7 bases). Germline CDR1 and CDR2: GTSNPN and SVGIG (reference sequence). With 8 bases removed from V and 4 bases from J, the gap between germline ends came to 12 bases. The CDR3 extends over 13 amino acids. The CDR3 DNA follows: TGTGCCGCGGAGGGGGCGGGGGCCAACGTCCTGACTTTC. It specifies CAAEGAGANVLTF.

This chain links TRBV14 with TRBJ2-6; D perhaps matches TRBD2 (5 bases). CDR3 length: 16 residues. Germline V gene sequence: CDR1 SGHDN, CDR2 FVKESK. Trimming pared 3 bases from V and 1 base from J, leaving 10 bases between. The CDR3 DNA is TGTGCCAGCAGCCAGAAACGGACTTCTGGGGCCAACGTCCTGACTTTC. Its protein is CASSQKRTSGANVLTF.

This sequence joins TRBV24-1 and TRBJ1-1; D perhaps matches TRBD1 (6 bases). Deletions cut 7 bases from V and 3 bases from J, with 11 bases between. Per the germline V gene, CDR1 is KGHDR and CDR2 is SFDVKD. This CDR3 spans 13 amino acids. The CDR3 nucleotides are TGTGCCACCAGAGGACAGATCGACACTGAAGCTTTCTTT. It codes for CATRGQIDTEAFF.

This chain joins TRBV7-9 and TRBJ2-2, with D perhaps matching TRBD2 (5 bases). The CDR3 has 17 amino acids. Germline V CDR1 and CDR2: SEHNR, FQNEAQ (reference sequence). V was trimmed by 5 bases and J by 2 bases, leaving 18 bases between them. The CDR3 bases are TGTGCCAGCAGCCCCCGGAGGCGAGACTCTAACACCGGGGAGCTGTTTTTT. Amino acid sequence: CASSPRRRDSNTGELFF.

The chain couples TRBV11-2 to TRBJ2-3, with no clear D. Germline V gene data show CDR1 as SGHAT and CDR2 as FQNNGV. Trimming cost V 0 bases and J 0 bases, with 4 bases left between them. The CDR3 is 14 residues long. CDR3 nucleotides: TGTGCCAGCAGCTTAGACGGTAGCACAGATACGCAGTATTTT. Amino acid sequence: CASSLDGSTDTQYF.

J is TRBJ2-5 and V is TRBV5-1, with D hard to call. Trimming left V 0 bases short and J 4 bases short, with 10 bases between. Germline assignment: CDR1 SGHRS and CDR2 YFSETQ. This CDR3 spans 14 amino acids. The CDR3 protein is CASSLGGPRETQYF. CDR3 nucleotide sequence: TGCGCCAGCAGCTTGGGTGGCCCCCGAGAGACCCAGTACTTC.

The chain is built from TRBV27 and TRBJ2-1, with D perhaps matching TRBD1 (7 bases). The V end was cut by 2 bases, the J end by 2 bases, with 10 bases between. The V gene's germline CDR1 is MNHEY and CDR2 SMNVEV (reference sequence). CDR3 length: 15 amino acids. CDR3 region: CASSLAGGTYNEQFF. The CDR3 bases are TGTGCCAGCAGTTTAGCAGGGGGGACCTACAATGAGCAGTTCTTC.

The sample holds one count of this clone. The CDR3 reads CASSLGLDRWTGELFF. The CDR3, as DNA: TGCGCCAGCAGCTTGGGGCTGGACAGGTGGACCGGGGAGCTGTTTTTT. The gene calls are TRBV5-1 and TRBJ2-2; 7 bases match TRBD1. The CDR3 contains 16 residues. From germline, CDR1 is SGHRS and CDR2 YFSETQ. J was trimmed by 5 bases and V by 0 bases; bases with no gene match: 7.

This clone was recorded only once. The V gene is TRBV6-5, the J gene TRBJ1-2; 7 bases match TRBD1. J gave up 4 bases and V 6 bases, and 5 bases lay outside the gene matches. The CDR3 totals 13 residues. Germline lookup yields CDR1 MNHEY and CDR2 SVGAGI. CDR3 sequence (DNA): TGTGCCAGCAGAAGACAGGGAATCTATGGCTACACCTTC. Translating gives CASRRQGIYGYTF.

This clone has only a few counts. The chain carries TRBV6-5 and TRBJ2-7; 9 bases line up with TRBD1. This CDR3 is 14 amino acids long. Looked up from germline, CDR1 is MNHEY and CDR2 is SVGAGI. V lost 6 bases, J lost 6 bases, and 9 bases stayed unmatched. CDR3 bases: TGTGCCAGCAGGGATCCGGGACAGGGTCGCGAGCAGTACTTC. It encodes CASRDPGQGREQYF.

The chain carries TRBV14 and TRBJ1-2; D uncertain. The CDR3 is 11 amino acids. The germline gives CDR1 SGHDN, CDR2 FVKESK. The V end was cut by 4 bases, the J end by 8 bases, with 8 bases between. For the CDR3, the DNA is TGTGCCAGCAGCCCCCCATTCGGCTACACCTTC. This sequence encodes CASSPPFGYTF.

V and J are TRBV19 and TRBJ2-2; TRBD2 matches at 9 bases. V was pared by 1 base and J by 3 bases, with 0 bases of the junction left unmatched. From germline, CDR1 is LNHDA and CDR2 SQIVND (reference sequence). The CDR3 runs 15 residues. CDR3 in DNA: TGTGCCAGTAGTATAGTAGCGGGAGACACCGGGGAGCTGTTTTTT. Its protein product is CASSIVAGDTGELFF.

The chain combines TRBV5-1 with TRBJ2-7, with 8 bases lining up with TRBD1. This CDR3 contains 13 residues. J gave up 5 bases and V 4 bases, and 5 bases lay outside the gene matches. Looked up from germline, CDR1 is SGHRS and CDR2 is YFSETQ. CDR3 coding DNA: TGCGCCAGCAGCCATACAGGGGGTAACGAGCAGTACTTC. This gives the protein CASSHTGGNEQYF.

The J gene is TRBJ1-2, the V gene TRBV29-1, with TRBD1 matching over 9 bases. This CDR3 has 17 residues. The germline gives CDR1 SQVTM, CDR2 ANQGSEA. J was trimmed by 0 bases and V by 6 bases; bases with no gene match: 14. CDR3 residues: CSVLDRGKSSTNYGYTF. CDR3 coding DNA: TGCAGCGTCCTCGACAGGGGGAAATCCTCCACTAACTATGGCTACACCTTC.

This clone was seen just once. The chain employs TRBV7-9 and TRBJ2-1, with D unclear. The CDR3 loop spans 14 amino acids. CDR1 and CDR2 from the germline V gene are SEHNR and FQNEAQ (reference sequence). The CDR3 reads CARDEVAIYNEQFF. The CDR3 nucleotides are TGTGCTCGAGATGAGGTGGCGATTTACAATGAGCAGTTCTTC. Complete variable domain (other parts from reference TRBV7-9 and TRBJ2-1): DTGVSQNPRHKITKRGQNVTFRCDPISEHNRLYWYRQTLGQGPEFLTYFQNEAQLEKSRLLSDRFSAERPKGSFSTLEIQRTEQGDSAMYLCARDEVAIYNEQFFGPGTRLTVL.

This clone appeared once. The V and J genes are TRBV27 and TRBJ2-6; D unclear. This CDR3 region has 13 residues. Germline-derived CDR1 and CDR2 are MNHEY and SMNVEV (reference sequence). V shed 6 bases and J shed 4 bases, with 7 bases lying between them. The CDR3 sequence is CASRAQGANVLTF. CDR3 bases: TGTGCCAGCAGGGCACAAGGGGCCAACGTCCTGACTTTC.

The chain is built from TRBV19 and TRBJ2-3; 11 bases match TRBD2. Germline CDR1 LNHDA, CDR2 SQIVND (reference sequence). There are 14 residues in the CDR3. The CDR3 protein is CASGTSGFTDTQYF. CDR3 bases: TGTGCTTCCGGGACTAGCGGCTTCACAGATACGCAGTATTTT.

The CDR3 region has the DNA TGCGCCAGCAGTCAATCGCTTCTTGATTCTTCCAGGGGTTCCTTCCATGAGCAGTTCTTC. Translated: CASSQSLLDSSRGSFHEQFF. The chain joins TRBV23-1 to TRBJ2-1; TRBD1 is a possible D gene (6 bases). TRBV23-1 has ORF status, its function being uncertain. V shed 0 bases and J shed 8 bases, with 29 bases lying between them. The length of the CDR3 is 20 residues.

Turning to this clone: Mismatch with germline at one junction end may stem from a read error. This chain uses TRBV20-1 with TRBJ2-3; 9 bases are a match to TRBD2. CDR3 size: 11 residues. Germline lookup yields CDR1 DFQATT and CDR2 SNEGSKA (reference sequence). CDR3 nucleotides: TGCAGTGCTTTGACTAGCGGTCGCGTTCCTTTT. It is translated as CSALTSGRVPF.

The rearrangement links TRBV18 to TRBJ2-5; the match to TRBD1 covers 11 bases. With 5 bases clipped from V and 2 bases from J, the junction kept 4 bases outside the gene matches. The CDR3 loop spans 15 amino acids. Germline CDR1 is KGHSH and CDR2 is LQKENI. In nucleotides, the CDR3 is TGTGCCAGCTCAAACCGGGACAGGGGGCAAGAGACCCAGTACTTC. It codes for CASSNRDRGQETQYF.

The chain joins TRBV6-5 to TRBJ1-1; D is ambiguous. Germline CDR1 reads MNHEY; CDR2 reads SVGAGI. V lost 6 bases, J lost 0 bases, and 11 bases lay in between. CDR3 length equals 14 residues. The CDR3 coding sequence is TGTGCCAGCAGCCCACATAAACTGAACACTGAAGCTTTCTTT. The encoded protein is CASSPHKLNTEAFF.

The sample holds many counts of this clone. The CDR3 sequence is CASSFKTGSYEQYF. Here the CDR3 DNA reads TGTGCCAGCAGTTTCAAGACAGGTTCCTACGAGCAGTACTTC. This chain joins TRBV6-5 and TRBJ2-7; D may be TRBD1 (6 bases). This CDR3 region has 14 residues. Trimming pared 4 bases from V and 1 base from J, leaving 11 bases between. The germline gives CDR1 MNHEY, CDR2 SVGAGI.

V and J are TRBV7-8 and TRBJ1-5; 8 nucleotides agree with TRBD1. The CDR3 has 14 residues. V lost 5 bases to trimming and J lost 7 bases; unmatched junction nucleotides: 7. Looked up from germline, CDR1 is SGHVS and CDR2 is FQNEAQ. The CDR3 protein is CASSRDRMRQPQHF. The CDR3 DNA is TGTGCCAGCAGCCGGGACAGGATGAGGCAGCCCCAGCATTTT.